In its sample, the clone carrying this T cell receptor (beta chain) is medium-sized. From blood, about 230-500 ng of genomic DNA served as TRB template. This record comes from a study of T and B cells in COVID-19 patients. On the study more broadly: Of about 20 active-infection patients, approximately 18 carried comorbidities linked to unfavorable COVID-19 outcome.

BIOMED2 TRB-A/B primer pools were used in multiplex TRB PCR. TCRdb called the multiplex PCR reads again in MiXCR, with one record for every CDR3 protein. The sample holds roughly 5,400 distinct CDR3 sequences; about 26% are singletons and the top ten take over 11%. Germline V gene data show CDR1 as LNHDA and CDR2 as SQIVND (reference sequence). The CDR3 spans 13 residues. V was clipped by 1 base and J by 10 bases, with 14 bases between them. What was sequenced was blood. The chain joins TRBV19 to TRBJ2-7; TRBD2 might be the D (5 bases). This sequence originates from a human donor with active COVID-19. The CDR3 region has the DNA TGTGCCAGTAGTATAGCCCTGGGCCCGGGACAGTACTTC. Protein product: CASSIALGPGQYF.